These 22 T cell receptor beta chains came from one sample sequenced in a study of OX40 agonist ivuxolimab in advanced cancers. Library preparation used the immunoSEQ multiplex PCR assay. Entries here come from immuneACCESS through TCRdb and include only in-frame sequences with V and J called. Some clones fail to appear in such tables; in the studies checked, an unresolved V gene covers under half of the shortfall, and the cause of the remainder is unknown. For this sample the table gives 86,000 or so clones, of which roughly nine tenths were detected only once. The ten largest clones add up to 2.5% to 3% of the sample. This material consisted of CD4+ or CD8+ T cells sorted from blood, taken in a trial of the OX40 agonist ivuxolimab. The receptor source for this set is an adult with an advanced solid tumor such as melanoma, head and neck, liver or kidney cancer.

The count of this clone is one. The chain uses TRBV27 and TRBJ2-3, with 14 bases lining up with TRBD2. In germline, CDR1 is MNHEY, CDR2 SMNVEV (reference sequence). The CDR3 is 18 residues long. The J segment lost 2 bases and the V segment lost 7 bases, leaving 11 bases of the junction unmatched. The CDR3 region is CASKSWRTSGGITDTQYF. CDR3 DNA: TGTGCCAGCAAGTCTTGGCGGACTAGCGGGGGGATCACAGATACGCAGTATTTT.

The genes are TRBV19 and TRBJ1-5, with 7 nucleotides matching TRBD1. The germline V gene encodes CDR1 LNHDA and CDR2 SQIVND (reference sequence). The CDR3 loop spans 16 amino acids. After removal of 6 bases from V and 3 bases from J, the junction contained 11 bases not matched to a gene. The CDR3 DNA reads TGTGCCAGTAGCCCCGCCTGGGACAGCCTCAATCAGCCCCAGCATTTT. Translation gives CASSPAWDSLNQPQHF.

This chain joins TRBV2 and TRBJ1-4; tentatively, D is TRBD1 (6 bases). The CDR3 sequence is 12 residues long. V was trimmed by 7 bases and J by 8 bases, leaving 11 bases between them. The V gene's germline CDR1 is SNHLY and CDR2 FYNNEI. CDR3 amino acids: CASTQGSEKLFF. The CDR3, as DNA: TGTGCCAGCACTCAGGGGAGCGAAAAACTGTTTTTT.

The chain joins TRBV5-4 to TRBJ2-5, with D possibly TRBD1 on 6 matching bases. Trimming left V 2 bases short and J 0 bases short, with 8 bases between. From germline, CDR1 is SGHNT and CDR2 YYREEE (reference sequence). This CDR3 spans 14 amino acids. Here the CDR3 reads CASSLDRYQETQYF. CDR3 coding DNA: TGTGCCAGCAGCTTAGACAGGTACCAAGAGACCCAGTACTTC.

This rearrangement joins TRBV28 to TRBJ1-1; maybe TRBD1 (6 bases). Deletions cut 6 bases from V and 5 bases from J, with 13 bases between. CDR1 MDHEN and CDR2 SYDVKM come from the germline V gene. The CDR3 has 13 amino acids. CDR3 in DNA: TGTGCCAGCAGCTCTGACAGGCTGACTGAAGCTTTCTTT. This translates into CASSSDRLTEAFF.

Only one count was recorded for this clone. The V and J genes are TRBV30 and TRBJ1-2; perhaps TRBD1 as D (5 bases). The CDR3 extends over 13 amino acids. Germline V gene sequence: CDR1 GTSNPN, CDR2 SVGIG (reference sequence). V was clipped by 4 bases and J by 4 bases, with 13 bases between them. CDR3 sequence: CAWTGDRGYGYTF. The DNA for the CDR3 is TGTGCCTGGACGGGGGACCGGGGCTATGGCTACACCTTC.

In its sample, this clone was seen once. The chain employs TRBV5-1 and TRBJ2-7; the D gene is possibly TRBD2 (5 bases). The germline gives CDR1 SGHRS, CDR2 YFSETQ. This CDR3 spans 15 amino acids. Trimming removed 1 base at V and 5 bases at J, with 16 bases between. The DNA of the CDR3 is TGCGCCAGCAGCTTGAGAGGGCGAGATCGGAACGAGCAGTACTTC. Protein sequence: CASSLRGRDRNEQYF.

The genes are TRBV19 and TRBJ1-5; unclear D gene. Germline CDR1 is LNHDA and CDR2 is SQIVND (reference sequence). The CDR3 covers 13 residues. V dropped 2 bases and J dropped 1 base, with 3 bases sitting between them. CDR3 region: CASSITSNQPQHF. DNA of the CDR3: TGTGCCAGTAGTATAACCAGCAATCAGCCCCAGCATTTT. Based on the CDR3 plus reference TRBV19 and TRBJ1-5, the full variable domain is DGGITQSPKYLFRKEGQNVTLSCEQNLNHDAMYWYRQDPGQGLRLIYYSQIVNDFQKGDIAEGYSVSREKKESFPLTVTSAQKNPTAFYLCASSITSNQPQHFGDGTRLSIL.

The chain has TRBV2 and TRBJ2-5; D is uncertain. CDR1 and CDR2 from the germline V gene are SNHLY and FYNNEI. The CDR3 is 12 amino acids. V was cut by 8 bases and J by 5 bases, with 12 bases left in between. In DNA, the CDR3 is TGTGCCAGCCCTGAGCAGTCGGAGACCCAGTACTTC. Amino acids: CASPEQSETQYF.

This chain connects TRBV7-8 to TRBJ2-5; TRBD1 is a possible D gene (6 bases). This CDR3 has 13 amino acids. The germline V gene has CDR1 SGHVS and CDR2 FQNEAQ. Trimming took 4 bases from V and 5 from J, leaving 11 bases between them. CDR3 sequence reads: CASSSTGRETQYF. CDR3 nucleotides: TGTGCCAGCAGCTCGACAGGACGGGAGACCCAGTACTTC.

The rearrangement links TRBV11-3 to TRBJ1-5; D gene uncertain. Germline assignment: CDR1 SGHNT and CDR2 YENEEA. V gave up 4 bases and J gave up 3 bases, with 13 bases separating them. The CDR3 runs 15 residues. The CDR3 DNA is TGTGCCAGCAGCTCGCGCAAGGATACCAATCAGCCCCAGCATTTT. It codes for CASSSRKDTNQPQHF.

In its sample, this clone was seen once. For the CDR3, the DNA is TGTGCCAGCAAGAAGGGGCCGGTCGAGCAGTACTTC. It codes for CASKKGPVEQYF. The genes are TRBV2 and TRBJ2-7; tentatively, D is TRBD1 (5 bases). The germline gives CDR1 SNHLY, CDR2 FYNNEI. Trimming took 7 bases from V and 6 from J, leaving 13 bases between them. There are 12 residues in the CDR3.

The chain combines TRBV29-1 with TRBJ2-3; D is uncertain. The ends were cut back, 3 bases at V and 2 bases at J, with 6 bases in the middle. Per the germline V gene, CDR1 is SQVTM and CDR2 is ANQGSEA. The CDR3 loop spans 12 amino acids. CDR3 DNA: TGCAGCGTTGACCGGTACACAGATACGCAGTATTTT. Amino acids: CSVDRYTDTQYF.

The chain couples TRBV27 to TRBJ2-2, with D possibly TRBD2 on 5 matching bases. This CDR3 has 14 amino acids. V was cut by 6 bases and J by 1 base, with 9 bases left in between. Germline V CDR1 and CDR2: MNHEY, SMNVEV (reference sequence). CDR3 in amino acids: CASSGGGNTGELFF. The CDR3 bases are TGTGCCAGCAGCGGCGGAGGGAACACCGGGGAGCTGTTTTTT.

The V and J genes are TRBV4-2 and TRBJ2-7; 8 bases align to TRBD2. In germline, CDR1 is LGHNA, CDR2 YNFKEQ. The junction had 7 bases not matched to a gene; V was cut back by 1 base and J by 5 bases. This CDR3 is built from 15 residues. In DNA, the CDR3 is TGTGCCAGCAGCCAAGGGGTCCGGGGGGGCGACGAGCAGTACTTC. Translated, it gives CASSQGVRGGDEQYF.

The V call is TRBV7-8, the J call TRBJ2-1; D may be TRBD1 (6 bases). Trimming took off 0 bases at V and 9 bases at J, with 15 bases between the two ends. In germline, CDR1 is SGHVS, CDR2 FQNEAQ. This CDR3 has 15 amino acids. The CDR3 coding sequence is TGTGCCAGCAGCTTAGCCAGGGGCGGTAGTAGTGAGCAGTTCTTC. This translates into CASSLARGGSSEQFF. Full variable domain (remainder filled in from reference TRBV7-8 and TRBJ2-1): GAGVSQSPRYKVAKRGQDVALRCDPISGHVSLFWYQQALGQGPEFLTYFQNEAQLDKSGLPSDRFFAERPEGSVSTLKIQRTQQEDSAVYLCASSLARGGSSEQFFGPGTRLTVL.

Worth noting for this clone: A read error may account for a junction end that differs from germline. This rearrangement joins TRBV5-4 to TRBJ2-7, with 13 bases identical to TRBD2. Germline V gene data show CDR1 as SGHNT and CDR2 as YYREEE (reference sequence). This CDR3 region has 16 residues. The CDR3: CASSLLTSGRTYGQYF. CDR3 coding DNA: TGTGCCAGCAGCTTGTTGACTAGCGGGAGGACTTACGGGCAGTACTTC.

The chain employs TRBV30 and TRBJ2-3; TRBD2 aligns across 8 bases. Germline V lookup: CDR1 GTSNPN, CDR2 SVGIG (reference sequence). The length of the CDR3 is 15 residues. V gave up 0 bases and J gave up 2 bases; unmatched junction bases: 4. The CDR3 sequence is CAWSVLAVLTDTQYF. The CDR3, as DNA: TGTGCCTGGAGTGTACTAGCGGTACTCACAGATACGCAGTATTTT.

The chain recombines TRBV6-5 with TRBJ2-7, with D possibly TRBD2 on 6 matching bases. Germline V gene lookup returns CDR1 MNHEY and CDR2 SVGAGI. V was clipped by 5 bases and J by 2 bases, with 7 bases between them. The CDR3 totals 12 residues. The CDR3: CASSGLPYEQYF. CDR3 sequence (DNA): TGTGCCAGCAGTGGACTACCCTACGAGCAGTACTTC.

The rearrangement uses TRBV19 and TRBJ1-1; TRBD1 matches 7 bases. Germline CDR1 LNHDA, CDR2 SQIVND (reference sequence). The ends lost 7 bases at V and 4 bases at J; junction bases unmatched: 12. The CDR3 has 15 residues. The CDR3 sequence: CASTSQRQGGTEAFF. The CDR3 bases are TGTGCCAGTACCTCACAAAGACAGGGCGGCACTGAAGCTTTCTTT.

The chain has TRBV10-3 and TRBJ1-2; D is perhaps TRBD1 (6 bases). Germline CDR1 reads ENHRY; CDR2 reads SYGVKD. Trimming left V 0 bases short and J 4 bases short, with 12 bases between. The CDR3 runs to 15 residues. The CDR3 sequence is CAISESGQGRYGYTF. The CDR3, as DNA: TGTGCCATCAGTGAGTCGGGCCAGGGGCGCTATGGCTACACCTTC.

The chain is built from TRBV11-3 and TRBJ2-3, with D perhaps matching TRBD1 (6 bases). Germline lookup yields CDR1 SGHNT and CDR2 YENEEA. The length of the CDR3 is 16 residues. Trimming stripped 1 base from V and 6 bases from J, with 17 bases between. CDR3 loop: CASSLGGAAQGDTQYF. CDR3 nucleotides: TGTGCCAGCAGCTTAGGTGGTGCGGCCCAGGGGGATACGCAGTATTTT.